One sample yielded the 4 T cell receptor beta chains listed below, sequenced in a study of cytomegalovirus exposure and HLA in healthy donors. It was with 60 Vbeta and 13 Jbeta primers that the PCR ran. Generated by immunoSEQ multiplex PCR, the TCRdb table keeps only in-frame clones and is missing some. The sample carries 150,000 or so clones, roughly 80% recorded once. Sequencing was carried out using PBMCs. The source of these receptors is a man aged 18 to 30 in good health and CMV-seropositive.

This clone was picked up a small number of times. V is TRBV27 and J is TRBJ1-1; 7 bases are shared with TRBD1. CDR1 is MNHEY and CDR2 is SMNVEV in the germline V gene (reference sequence). V gave up 8 bases and J gave up 6 bases; unmatched junction bases: 9. The CDR3 spans 13 residues. The chain's CDR3 is CASGLDRVAEAFF. The CDR3 DNA sequence: TGTGCCAGCGGACTTGACAGGGTCGCTGAAGCTTTCTTT.

The rearrangement joins TRBV5-6 to TRBJ2-5; tentative D call: TRBD2 (5 bases). With the DNA end fitting TRBJ2-7 better, the J assignment may be wrong. The CDR3 extends over 15 amino acids. Germline V gene data show CDR1 as SGHDT and CDR2 as YYEEEE. In DNA, the CDR3 is TGTGCCAGCAGTTCGACGGGGAGAAGCTCCTACGAGCAGTACTTC. Protein: CASSSTGRSSYEQYF.

The chain has TRBV14 and TRBJ1-1; D might be TRBD1 (6 bases). The V gene's germline CDR1 is SGHDN and CDR2 FVKESK. The CDR3 contains 15 residues. The ends were cut back, 4 bases at V and 0 bases at J, with 12 bases in the middle. CDR3 nucleotide sequence: TGTGCCAGCAGCCGAATAGGACAGATGAACACTGAAGCTTTCTTT. This translates into CASSRIGQMNTEAFF.

The V call is TRBV7-8, the J call TRBJ1-4; 7 nucleotides agree with TRBD1. With 5 bases clipped from V and 10 bases from J, the junction kept 13 bases outside the gene matches. From germline, CDR1 is SGHVS and CDR2 FQNEAQ. CDR3 length: 15 amino acids. CDR3 in DNA: TGTGCCAGCAGCCCACGGCCTTGGGACAGACCAAAACTGTTTTTT. Translation gives CASSPRPWDRPKLFF.